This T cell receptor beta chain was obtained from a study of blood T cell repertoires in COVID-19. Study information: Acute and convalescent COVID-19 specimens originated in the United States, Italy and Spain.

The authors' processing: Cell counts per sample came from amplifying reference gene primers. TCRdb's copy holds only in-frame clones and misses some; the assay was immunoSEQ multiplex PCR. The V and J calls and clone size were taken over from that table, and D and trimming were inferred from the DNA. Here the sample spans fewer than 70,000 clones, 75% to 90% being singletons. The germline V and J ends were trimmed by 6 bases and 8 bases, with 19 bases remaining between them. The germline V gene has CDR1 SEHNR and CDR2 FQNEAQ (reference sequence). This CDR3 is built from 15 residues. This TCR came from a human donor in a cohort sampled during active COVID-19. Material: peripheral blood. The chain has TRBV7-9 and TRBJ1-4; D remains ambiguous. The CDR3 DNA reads TGTGCCAGCAGTTTCCGTTTAGGGCGGGAAGAAAAACTGTTTTTT. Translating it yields CASSFRLGREEKLFF.